The present T cell receptor beta chain was sequenced within a study of metastatic and nonmetastatic thyroid tumors. Study information: A comparison of repertoires was made across blood and tumor or nodule tissue from malignant and benign thyroid patients.

All patients were treatment-naive before thyroid surgery. MiXCR was used by TCRdb to re-call the PCR reads. This table holds roughly 28,000 clones, roughly 17% found once. The sample holds a few counts of this clone. A junction end diverges from the germline sequence, so it may reflect a read error. This CDR3 has 15 amino acids. CDR1 LNHNV and CDR2 YYDKDF come from the germline V gene (reference sequence). Sequenced material: blood. This clonotype originated in a female donor with papillary thyroid cancer or a benign thyroid nodule (not recorded which). Some clones in this sample may be carry-over from other donors' samples. The V gene is TRBV15, the J gene TRBJ2-1; TRBD2 is a possible D gene (5 bases). Here the CDR3 reads CATSRVGAMSNEQFF. CDR3 coding DNA: TGTGCAACCAGCAGAGTGGGAGCAATGAGCAATGAGCAGTTCTTC.